The 21 T cell receptor beta chains below were found in one sample sequenced in a study of T cell repertoires in aging, cancer and after chemotherapy. TCR beta rearrangements were amplified from peripheral blood genomic DNA. Multiplex touch-down PCR with TRB-A/B primers amplified rearranged V-D-J TRB sequences. Using its own MiXCR run on the multiplex PCR reads, TCRdb lists one record per CDR3 protein. Here the sample spans about 6,600 distinct CDR3 sequences, about 29% being singletons. Sequenced input: blood. The receptors stem from a human donor with a blood cancer. The donor label of this sample is uncertain.

Sample share makes this clonotype medium-sized (0.01 to 0.1%). The chain links TRBV5-4 to TRBJ2-3; the D gene is possibly TRBD1 (7 bases). Germline V gene data show CDR1 as SGHNT and CDR2 as YYREEE (reference sequence). The ends were cut back, 10 bases at V and 0 bases at J, with 21 bases in the middle. The CDR3 spans 16 residues. The DNA of the CDR3 is TGTGCCTGCCGGAGGGGCGGGACAGTCAGCACAGATACGCAGTATTTT. Translated: CACRRGGTVSTDTQYF.

This clonotype is medium-sized in the sample. The genes are TRBV19 and TRBJ2-6, with D possibly TRBD1 on 6 matching bases. V was trimmed by 11 bases and J by 0 bases, leaving 14 bases between them. Germline CDR1 and CDR2: LNHDA and SQIVND (reference sequence). This CDR3 has 15 residues. The DNA for the CDR3 is TGTGCCCGGGGACACCTACTCTCTGGGGCCAACGTCCTGACTTTC. Amino acids: CARGHLLSGANVLTF.

The chain links TRBV27 to TRBJ1-3, with D possibly TRBD1 on 5 matching bases. Trimming removed 3 bases from V and 4 bases from J, with 10 bases in between. The CDR3 is 14 amino acids. The germline V gene encodes CDR1 MNHEY and CDR2 SMNVEV (reference sequence). In nucleotides, the CDR3 is TGTGCCAGCAGTTTCGCAGGGCCAGGAAACACCATATATTTT. Protein: CASSFAGPGNTIYF.

This chain joins TRBV12-3 or TRBV12-4 and TRBJ1-1; 8 nucleotides agree with TRBD1. This CDR3 spans 14 amino acids. J lost 5 bases, V lost 1 base, and 3 bases had no gene match. The CDR3 reads CASSLGTGSTEAFF. CDR3 DNA sequence: TGTGCCAGCAGTTTAGGGACAGGGAGTACTGAAGCTTTCTTT.

This sequence joins TRBV6-5 and TRBJ2-7, with 9 bases that match TRBD2. The V segment lost 5 bases and the J segment 7 bases; nucleotides outside the gene matches: 9. The CDR3 is made up of 14 amino acids. Germline V gene lookup returns CDR1 MNHEY and CDR2 SVGAGI. The CDR3 DNA reads as TGTGCCAGCAGTGGCCCAGCGGGGGGTAGTGAGCAGTACTTC. Its translation is CASSGPAGGSEQYF.

This chain uses TRBV4-3 with TRBJ2-6, with D possibly matching TRBD2 (6 bases). There are 16 residues in the CDR3. Trimming shortened V by 4 bases and J by 1 base, and 11 bases separated the two germline ends. Germline V gene sequence: CDR1 LGHNA, CDR2 YSLEER. CDR3 sequence (DNA): TGCGCCAGCAGCCGGGAGGTGGCGTCTGGGGCCAACGTCCTGACTTTC. Translating gives CASSREVASGANVLTF.

This clonotype has at least ten counts. The chain joins TRBV29-1 to TRBJ1-3; D not certain. Trimming stripped 4 bases from V and 4 bases from J, with 8 bases between. The CDR3 consists of 12 residues. Per the germline V gene, CDR1 is SQVTM and CDR2 is ANQGSEA. The CDR3 coding sequence is TGCAGCGTTGTGGCAGCCGGAAACACCATATATTTT. Protein product: CSVVAAGNTIYF.

This clonotype was picked up many times. The rearrangement joins TRBV7-6 to TRBJ2-5; 7 bases match TRBD1. CDR3 length: 14 residues. Germline V gene data show CDR1 as SGHVS and CDR2 as FNYEAQ. Germline trimming cut 5 bases from V and 1 base from J; bases unmatched to any gene: 4. The CDR3 DNA follows: TGTGCCAGCAGCCCTGGGACAGCCCAAGAGACCCAGTACTTC. Its protein is CASSPGTAQETQYF.

This clonotype has only a few counts. CDR3 residues: CASSSTGSNSPLHF. In DNA, the CDR3 is TGTGCCAGCAGCTCCACAGGGAGTAATTCACCCCTCCACTTT. The chain joins TRBV6-5 to TRBJ1-6; tentative D call: TRBD1 (6 bases). The V gene's germline CDR1 is MNHEY and CDR2 SVGAGI. V lost 6 bases, J lost 6 bases, and 12 bases lay in between. This CDR3 spans 14 amino acids.

This clonotype was observed a few times. The chain uses TRBV5-6 and TRBJ1-2; 7 nucleotides line up with TRBD1. V shed 4 bases and J 3 bases; nucleotides not matched to a gene: 6. CDR1 is SGHDT, CDR2 YYEEEE, per germline. CDR3 length equals 14 residues. The CDR3 loop reads CASSVRGWYYGYTF. The CDR3, as DNA: TGTGCCAGCAGCGTCAGGGGGTGGTACTATGGCTACACCTTC.

The J gene is TRBJ1-1, the V gene TRBV5-1, with D perhaps TRBD1 (5 bases). The germline V and J ends were trimmed by 4 bases and 1 base, with 14 bases remaining between them. This CDR3 region has 15 residues. Per germline, CDR1 SGHRS and CDR2 YFSETQ. CDR3 in DNA: TGCGCCAGCAGCCCCATAGACAGACCGAACACTGAAGCTTTCTTT. Translation gives CASSPIDRPNTEAFF. Supplemented by reference TRBV5-1 and TRBJ1-1, the full variable domain reads KAGVTQTPRYLIKTRGQQVTLSCSPISGHRSVSWYQQTPGQGLQFLFEYFSETQRNKGNFPGRFSGRQFSNSRSEMNVSTLELGDSALYLCASSPIDRPNTEAFFGQGTRLTVV.

The chain has TRBV4-1 and TRBJ2-3; D might be TRBD2 (5 bases). The length of the CDR3 is 17 residues. Trimming removed 2 bases at V and 0 bases at J, with 15 bases between. The germline gives CDR1 MGHRA, CDR2 YSYEKL. The CDR3 here is CASSQKRPGGSTDTQYF. The DNA for the CDR3 is TGCGCCAGCAGCCAAAAACGGCCGGGCGGGAGCACAGATACGCAGTATTTT.

This clonotype was detected a few times. The chain carries TRBV5-6 and TRBJ1-1; D unresolved. Germline values: CDR1 SGHDT, CDR2 YYEEEE. The V gene lost 4 bases and the J gene lost 1 base, with 8 bases spanning the gap. This CDR3 has 13 residues. The CDR3: CASSARQNTEAFF. In DNA, the CDR3 is TGTGCCAGCAGCGCCAGACAGAACACTGAAGCTTTCTTT.

This clonotype was seen a few times. The chain combines TRBV20-1 with TRBJ2-2; D gene ambiguous. Germline assignment: CDR1 DFQATT and CDR2 SNEGSKA (reference sequence). The ends were cut back, 5 bases at V and 2 bases at J, with 6 bases in the middle. The CDR3 has 12 amino acids. CDR3 protein: CSAPTNTGELFF. The CDR3 coding sequence is TGCAGTGCTCCGACCAACACCGGGGAGCTGTTTTTT.

V is TRBV14 and J is TRBJ2-2, with 9 bases that match TRBD1. The CDR3 extends over 16 amino acids. Germline V gene sequence: CDR1 SGHDN, CDR2 FVKESK. With 0 bases clipped from V and 6 bases from J, the junction kept 5 bases outside the gene matches. As DNA, the CDR3 is TGTGCCAGCAGCCAAGATTTGGGACAGGGAGCCGGGGAGCTGTTTTTT. Protein: CASSQDLGQGAGELFF.

The CDR3 coding sequence is TGCGCCAGCAGCTTGGCTCCACAGGGTCGGGAGCAGTACTTC. Its translation: CASSLAPQGREQYF. V is TRBV5-1 and J is TRBJ2-7, with TRBD1 as a possible D gene (6 bases). CDR1 SGHRS and CDR2 YFSETQ come from the germline V gene. The length of the CDR3 is 14 residues. Trimming stripped 0 bases from V and 7 bases from J, with 14 bases between.

By proportion, this clonotype is medium-sized. The chain is built from TRBV14 and TRBJ2-3; no clear D gene. Per germline, CDR1 SGHDN and CDR2 FVKESK. The V and J ends lost 2 bases and 0 bases respectively, with 12 bases between them. The CDR3 extends over 16 amino acids. CDR3 bases: TGTGCCAGCAGCCAACTCACCTTTGGGAGCACAGATACGCAGTATTTT. Protein product: CASSQLTFGSTDTQYF.

This clonotype was observed a handful of times. The rearrangement uses TRBV12-3 or TRBV12-4 and TRBJ2-1; TRBD2 aligns across 8 bases. The junction had 8 bases not matched to a gene; V was cut back by 7 bases and J by 3 bases. The CDR3 has 15 residues. CDR3 nucleotide sequence: TGTGCCAGCAAGCAAGCGGGGGTTTACTACAATGAGCAGTTCTTC. Its translation: CASKQAGVYYNEQFF.

This clonotype showed up just a few times. This chain joins TRBV30 and TRBJ2-5, with D perhaps TRBD2 (5 bases). There are 18 residues in the CDR3. Germline assignment: CDR1 GTSNPN and CDR2 SVGIG (reference sequence). V shed 2 bases and J shed 0 bases, with 22 bases lying between them. Written as DNA, the CDR3 is TGTGCCTGGAGTAAGAGGGTGGGAACAACCCGTAACCAAGAGACCCAGTACTTC. It is translated as CAWSKRVGTTRNQETQYF.

In its sample, this clonotype is medium-sized. This rearrangement joins TRBV29-1 to TRBJ1-1, with no clear D. The V end lost 2 bases, the J end lost 1 base, and 8 bases lay between the germline ends. Germline lookup yields CDR1 SQVTM and CDR2 ANQGSEA. This CDR3 comprises 13 residues. CDR3 protein: CSVETRGNTEAFF. The CDR3, as DNA: TGCAGCGTTGAAACCCGTGGGAACACTGAAGCTTTCTTT.

The V gene is TRBV20-1, the J gene TRBJ1-1; perhaps TRBD1 as D (5 bases). Germline values: CDR1 DFQATT, CDR2 SNEGSKA (reference sequence). CDR3 length equals 15 residues. V lost 6 bases to trimming and J lost 1 base, with 18 bases between them. CDR3 region: CSARTLQAPNTEAFF. CDR3 coding DNA: TGCAGTGCCAGGACCCTACAGGCGCCGAACACTGAAGCTTTCTTT.